Given below is one T cell receptor (beta chain) in context. Its antigen is undetermined. Germline-derived CDR1 and CDR2 are MNHEY and SVGAGI. The CDR3 is 15 residues long. Between the trimmed V and J ends, which lost 5 bases and 0 bases, there was a span of 11 bases. PCR primers comprised 60 Vbeta and 13 Jbeta primers. Here immunoSEQ multiplex PCR was the method, and the copy in TCRdb shows in-frame clones only, minus some. The table shows some 170,000 clones, with approximately 80% occurring only once. The entry originates in a study of cytomegalovirus exposure and HLA in healthy donors. General study findings and limits: Some TCR beta chains (about 170 of them) were listed as cytomegalovirus-associated. A later analysis associated roughly 15,000 TCR beta sequences with HLA alleles at a 0.05 false discovery rate.

Material: PBMCs. The gene calls are TRBV6-5 and TRBJ2-1, with D maybe TRBD2 (5 bases). The sequence was obtained from a man younger than 30 in good health and CMV-seropositive. The chain's CDR3 is CASSRSGSSYNEQFF. DNA for the CDR3: TGTGCCAGCAGTCGGAGCGGAAGCTCCTACAATGAGCAGTTCTTC.